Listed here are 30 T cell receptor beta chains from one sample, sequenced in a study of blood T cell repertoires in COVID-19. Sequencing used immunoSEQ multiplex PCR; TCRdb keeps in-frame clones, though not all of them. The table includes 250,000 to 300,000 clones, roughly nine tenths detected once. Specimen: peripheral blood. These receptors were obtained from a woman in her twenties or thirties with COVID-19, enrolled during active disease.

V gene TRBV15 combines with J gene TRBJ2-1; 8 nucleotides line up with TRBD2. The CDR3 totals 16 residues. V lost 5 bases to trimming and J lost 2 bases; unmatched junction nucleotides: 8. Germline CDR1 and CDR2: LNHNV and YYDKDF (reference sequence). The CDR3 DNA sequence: TGTGCCACCAGCTACGGGAGCGGGAGAACCTACAATGAGCAGTTCTTC. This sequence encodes CATSYGSGRTYNEQFF. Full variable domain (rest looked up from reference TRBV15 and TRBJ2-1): DAMVIQNPRYQVTQFGKPVTLSCSQTLNHNVMYWYQQKSSQAPKLLFHYYDKDFNNEADTPDNFQSRRPNTSFCFLDIRSPGLGDTAMYLCATSYGSGRTYNEQFFGPGTRLTVL.

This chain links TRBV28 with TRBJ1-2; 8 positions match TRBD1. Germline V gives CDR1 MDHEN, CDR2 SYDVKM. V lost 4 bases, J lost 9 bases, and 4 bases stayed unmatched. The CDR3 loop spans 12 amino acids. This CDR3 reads CASSSPGGSYTF. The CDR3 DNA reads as TGTGCCAGCAGTTCCCCAGGGGGCAGCTACACCTTC.

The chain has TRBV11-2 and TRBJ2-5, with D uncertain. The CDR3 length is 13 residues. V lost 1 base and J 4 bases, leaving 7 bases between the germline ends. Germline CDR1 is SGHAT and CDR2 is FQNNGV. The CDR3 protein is CASSLVQIETQYF. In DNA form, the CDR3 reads TGTGCCAGCAGCTTAGTACAGATAGAGACCCAGTACTTC.

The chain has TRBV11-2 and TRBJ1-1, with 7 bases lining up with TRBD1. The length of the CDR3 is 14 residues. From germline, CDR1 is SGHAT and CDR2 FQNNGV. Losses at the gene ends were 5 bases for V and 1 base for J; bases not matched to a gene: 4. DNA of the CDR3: TGTGCCAGCAGCCCACGGACAGGGAACACTGAAGCTTTCTTT. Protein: CASSPRTGNTEAFF.

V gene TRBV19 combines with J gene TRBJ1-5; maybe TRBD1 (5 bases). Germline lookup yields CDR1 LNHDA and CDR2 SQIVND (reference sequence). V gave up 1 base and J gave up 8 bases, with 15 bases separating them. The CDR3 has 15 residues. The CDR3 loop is CASSIGPGRTEPQHF. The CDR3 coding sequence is TGTGCCAGTAGTATAGGGCCAGGGAGGACGGAGCCCCAGCATTTT. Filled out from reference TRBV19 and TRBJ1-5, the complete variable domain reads DGGITQSPKYLFRKEGQNVTLSCEQNLNHDAMYWYRQDPGQGLRLIYYSQIVNDFQKGDIAEGYSVSREKKESFPLTVTSAQKNPTAFYLCASSIGPGRTEPQHFGDGTRLSIL.

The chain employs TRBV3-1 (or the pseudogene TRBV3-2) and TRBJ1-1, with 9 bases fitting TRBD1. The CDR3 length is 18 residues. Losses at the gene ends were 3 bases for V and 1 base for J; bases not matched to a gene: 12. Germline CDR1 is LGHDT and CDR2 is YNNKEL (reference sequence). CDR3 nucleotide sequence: TGTGCCAGCAGCCACCGCCCGAGGACAGGGGCGGCGAACACTGAAGCTTTCTTT. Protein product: CASSHRPRTGAANTEAFF.

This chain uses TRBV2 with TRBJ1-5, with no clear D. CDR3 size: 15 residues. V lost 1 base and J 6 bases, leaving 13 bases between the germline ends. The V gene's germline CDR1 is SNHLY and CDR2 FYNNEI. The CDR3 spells CASSEGRLRGQPQHF. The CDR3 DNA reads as TGTGCCAGCAGTGAAGGCCGGCTTCGGGGTCAGCCCCAGCATTTT.

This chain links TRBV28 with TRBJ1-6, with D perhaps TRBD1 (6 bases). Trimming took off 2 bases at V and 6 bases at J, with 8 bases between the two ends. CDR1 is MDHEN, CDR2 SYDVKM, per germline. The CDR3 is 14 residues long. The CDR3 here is CASSLTGPNSPLHF. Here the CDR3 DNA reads TGTGCCAGCAGTTTAACAGGGCCTAATTCACCCCTCCACTTT.

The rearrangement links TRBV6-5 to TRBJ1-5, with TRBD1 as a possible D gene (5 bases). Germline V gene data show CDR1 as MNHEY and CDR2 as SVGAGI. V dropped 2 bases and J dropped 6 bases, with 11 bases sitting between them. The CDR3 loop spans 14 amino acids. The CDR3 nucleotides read TGTGCCAGCAGTTACGGTCAGGGCGGTCAGCCCCAGCATTTT. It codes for CASSYGQGGQPQHF.

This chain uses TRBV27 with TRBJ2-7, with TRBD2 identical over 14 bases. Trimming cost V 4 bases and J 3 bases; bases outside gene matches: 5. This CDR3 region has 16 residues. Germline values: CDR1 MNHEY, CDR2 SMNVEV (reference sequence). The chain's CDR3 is CASSSPGTSGSYEQYF. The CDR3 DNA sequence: TGTGCCAGCAGTTCCCCCGGGACTAGCGGGAGCTACGAGCAGTACTTC.

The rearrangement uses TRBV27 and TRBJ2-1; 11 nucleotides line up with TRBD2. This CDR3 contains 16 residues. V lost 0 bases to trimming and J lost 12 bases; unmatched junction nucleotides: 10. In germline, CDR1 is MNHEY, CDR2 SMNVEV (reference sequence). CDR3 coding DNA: TGTGCCAGCAGTTTATCTCCGGGACTAGCGGTAAGGGGGCAGTTCTTC. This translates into CASSLSPGLAVRGQFF.

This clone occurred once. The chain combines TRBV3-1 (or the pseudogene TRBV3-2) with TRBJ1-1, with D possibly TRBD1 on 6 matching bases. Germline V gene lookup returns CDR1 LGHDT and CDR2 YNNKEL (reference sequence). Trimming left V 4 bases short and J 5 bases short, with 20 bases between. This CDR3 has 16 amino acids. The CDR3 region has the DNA TGTGCCAGCAGCCGGGCAGGGGCCTCTTTAGGGACTGAAGCTTTCTTT. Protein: CASSRAGASLGTEAFF.

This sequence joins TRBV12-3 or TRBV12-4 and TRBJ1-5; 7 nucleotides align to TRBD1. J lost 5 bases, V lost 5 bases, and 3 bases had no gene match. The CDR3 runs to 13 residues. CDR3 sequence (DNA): TGTGCCAGCAGTGGGACAGACCATCAGCCCCAGCATTTT. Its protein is CASSGTDHQPQHF.

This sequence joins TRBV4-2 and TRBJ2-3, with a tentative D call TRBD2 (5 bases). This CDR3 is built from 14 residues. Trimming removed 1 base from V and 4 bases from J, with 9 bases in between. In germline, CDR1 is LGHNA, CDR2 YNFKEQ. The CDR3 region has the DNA TGTGCCAGCAGCCAAGGGACTTCTCCAGATACGCAGTATTTT. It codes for CASSQGTSPDTQYF.

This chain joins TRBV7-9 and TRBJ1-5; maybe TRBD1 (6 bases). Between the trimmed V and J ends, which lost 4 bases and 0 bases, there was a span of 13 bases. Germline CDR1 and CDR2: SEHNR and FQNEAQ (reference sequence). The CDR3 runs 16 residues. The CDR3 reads CASSSTGTYSNQPQHF. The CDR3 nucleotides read TGTGCCAGCAGCTCCACCGGGACATATAGCAATCAGCCCCAGCATTTT.

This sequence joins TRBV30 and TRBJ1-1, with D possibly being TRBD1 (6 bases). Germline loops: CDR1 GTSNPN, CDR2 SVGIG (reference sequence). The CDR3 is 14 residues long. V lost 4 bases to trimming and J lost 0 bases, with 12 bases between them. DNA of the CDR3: TGTGCCTGGAACCCCACAGGGATGAACACTGAAGCTTTCTTT. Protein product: CAWNPTGMNTEAFF.

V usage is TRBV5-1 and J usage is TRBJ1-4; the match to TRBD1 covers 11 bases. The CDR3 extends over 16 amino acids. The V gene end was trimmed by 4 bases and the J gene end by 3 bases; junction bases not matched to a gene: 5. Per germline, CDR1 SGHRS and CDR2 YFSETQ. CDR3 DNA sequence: TGCGCCAGCAGCGCGGGACAGGGGGTTGCTAATGAAAAACTGTTTTTT. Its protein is CASSAGQGVANEKLFF.

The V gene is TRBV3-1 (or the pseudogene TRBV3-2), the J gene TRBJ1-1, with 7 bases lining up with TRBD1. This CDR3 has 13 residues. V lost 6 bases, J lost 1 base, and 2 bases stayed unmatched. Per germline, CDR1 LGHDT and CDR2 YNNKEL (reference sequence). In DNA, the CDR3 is TGTGCCAGCAGGCGGACAGGGAACACTGAAGCTTTCTTT. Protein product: CASRRTGNTEAFF.

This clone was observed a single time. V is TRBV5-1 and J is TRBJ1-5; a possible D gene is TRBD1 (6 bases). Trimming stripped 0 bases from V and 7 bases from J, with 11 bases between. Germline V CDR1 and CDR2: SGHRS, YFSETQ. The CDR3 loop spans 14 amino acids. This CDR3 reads CASSLEGGVQPQHF. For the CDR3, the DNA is TGCGCCAGCAGCTTGGAAGGGGGAGTCCAGCCCCAGCATTTT.

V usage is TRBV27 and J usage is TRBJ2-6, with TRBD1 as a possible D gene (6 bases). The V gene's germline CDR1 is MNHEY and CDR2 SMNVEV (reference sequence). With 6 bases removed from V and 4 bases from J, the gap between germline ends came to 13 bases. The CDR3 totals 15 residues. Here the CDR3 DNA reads TGTGCCAGCAGCGAAACAGGGTTCGGGGCCAACGTCCTGACTTTC. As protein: CASSETGFGANVLTF. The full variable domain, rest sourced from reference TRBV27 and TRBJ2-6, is EAQVTQNPRYLITVTGKKLTVTCSQNMNHEYMSWYRQDPGLGLRQIYYSMNVEVTDKGDVPEGYKVSRKEKRNFPLILESPSPNQTSLYFCASSETGFGANVLTFGAGSRLTVL.

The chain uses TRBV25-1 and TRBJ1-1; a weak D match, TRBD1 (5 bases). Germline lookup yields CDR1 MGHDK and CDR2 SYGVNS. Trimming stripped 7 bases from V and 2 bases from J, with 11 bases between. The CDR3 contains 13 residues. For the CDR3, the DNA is TGTGCCAGCAAGGGGAGGGTTAACACTGAAGCTTTCTTT. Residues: CASKGRVNTEAFF.

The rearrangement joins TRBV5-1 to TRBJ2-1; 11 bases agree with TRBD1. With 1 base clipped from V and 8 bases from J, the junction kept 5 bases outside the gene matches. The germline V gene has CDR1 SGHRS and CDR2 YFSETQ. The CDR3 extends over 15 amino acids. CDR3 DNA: TGCGCCAGCAGCTTGTGGGACAGGGGGGTCGATGAGCAGTTCTTC. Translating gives CASSLWDRGVDEQFF.

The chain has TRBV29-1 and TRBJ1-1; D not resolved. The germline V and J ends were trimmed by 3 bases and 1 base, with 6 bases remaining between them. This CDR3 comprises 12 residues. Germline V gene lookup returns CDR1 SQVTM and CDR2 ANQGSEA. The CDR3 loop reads CSVERQNTEAFF. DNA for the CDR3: TGCAGCGTTGAGAGACAGAACACTGAAGCTTTCTTT.

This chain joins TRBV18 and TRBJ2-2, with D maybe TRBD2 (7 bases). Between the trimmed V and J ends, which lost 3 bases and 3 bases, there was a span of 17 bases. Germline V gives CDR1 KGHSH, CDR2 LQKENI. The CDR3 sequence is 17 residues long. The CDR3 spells CASSPVSGGADTGELFF. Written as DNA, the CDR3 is TGTGCCAGCTCACCCGTTTCGGGGGGCGCGGACACCGGGGAGCTGTTTTTT.

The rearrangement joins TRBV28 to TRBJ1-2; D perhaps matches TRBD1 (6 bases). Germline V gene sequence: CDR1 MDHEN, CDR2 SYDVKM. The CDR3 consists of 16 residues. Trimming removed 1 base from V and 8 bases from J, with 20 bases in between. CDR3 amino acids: CASSLFNLRGSGGYTF. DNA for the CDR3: TGTGCCAGCAGTTTATTTAACCTCAGGGGTAGTGGCGGCTACACCTTC.

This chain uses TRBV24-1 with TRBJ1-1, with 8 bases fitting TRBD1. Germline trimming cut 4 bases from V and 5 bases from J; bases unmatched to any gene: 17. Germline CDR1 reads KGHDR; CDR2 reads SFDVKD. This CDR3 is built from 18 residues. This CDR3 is CATSDPVPGQAPSTEAFF. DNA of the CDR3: TGTGCCACCAGTGACCCCGTCCCGGGACAGGCCCCGAGTACTGAAGCTTTCTTT.

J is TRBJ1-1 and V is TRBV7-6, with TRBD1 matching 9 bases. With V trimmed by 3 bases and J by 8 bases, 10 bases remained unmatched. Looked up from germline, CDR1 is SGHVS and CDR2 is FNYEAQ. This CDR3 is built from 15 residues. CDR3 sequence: CASSFDPGQGAEAFF. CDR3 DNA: TGTGCCAGCAGCTTCGACCCGGGACAGGGAGCCGAAGCTTTCTTT.

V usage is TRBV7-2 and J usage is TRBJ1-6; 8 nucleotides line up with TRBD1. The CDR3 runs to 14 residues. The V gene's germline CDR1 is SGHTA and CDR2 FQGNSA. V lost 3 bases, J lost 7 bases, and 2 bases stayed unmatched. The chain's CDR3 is CASSLDRVNSPLHF. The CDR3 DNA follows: TGTGCCAGCAGCTTGGACAGGGTAAATTCACCCCTCCACTTT.

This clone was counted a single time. CDR3 sequence: CASSPNQGTDTQYF. The CDR3 DNA reads as TGTGCCAGCAGCCCTAATCAGGGGACAGATACGCAGTATTTT. The chain joins TRBV11-2 to TRBJ2-3; D might be TRBD1 (6 bases). This CDR3 has 14 residues. V lost 5 bases to trimming and J lost 3 bases, with 12 bases between them. The germline gives CDR1 SGHAT, CDR2 FQNNGV.

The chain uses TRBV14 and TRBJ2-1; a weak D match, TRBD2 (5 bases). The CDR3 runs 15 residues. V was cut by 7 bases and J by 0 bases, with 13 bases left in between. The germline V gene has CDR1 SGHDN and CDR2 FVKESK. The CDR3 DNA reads TGTGCCAGCACCCCTCTCAGCGGCTCCTACAATGAGCAGTTCTTC. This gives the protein CASTPLSGSYNEQFF.